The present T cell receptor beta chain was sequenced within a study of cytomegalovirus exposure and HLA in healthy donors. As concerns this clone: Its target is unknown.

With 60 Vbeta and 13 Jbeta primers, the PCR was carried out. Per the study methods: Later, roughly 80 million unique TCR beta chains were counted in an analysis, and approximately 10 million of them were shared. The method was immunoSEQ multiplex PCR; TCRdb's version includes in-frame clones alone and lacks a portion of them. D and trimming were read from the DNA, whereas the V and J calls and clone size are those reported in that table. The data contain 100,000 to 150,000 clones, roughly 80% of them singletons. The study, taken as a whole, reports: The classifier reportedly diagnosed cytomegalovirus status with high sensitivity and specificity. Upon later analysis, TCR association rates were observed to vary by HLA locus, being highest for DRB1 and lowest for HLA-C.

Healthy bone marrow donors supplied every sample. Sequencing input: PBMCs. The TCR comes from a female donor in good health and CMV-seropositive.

The CDR3 DNA reads TGTGCCAGCAGCCTCGGGACTAAGGAAGAGACCCAGTACTTC. Translation gives CASSLGTKEETQYF. The chain employs TRBV9 and TRBJ2-5, with 7 bases matching TRBD2. The V gene end was trimmed by 4 bases and the J gene end by 3 bases; junction bases not matched to a gene: 6. The CDR3 has 14 amino acids. Germline V CDR1 and CDR2: SGDLS, YYNGEE.